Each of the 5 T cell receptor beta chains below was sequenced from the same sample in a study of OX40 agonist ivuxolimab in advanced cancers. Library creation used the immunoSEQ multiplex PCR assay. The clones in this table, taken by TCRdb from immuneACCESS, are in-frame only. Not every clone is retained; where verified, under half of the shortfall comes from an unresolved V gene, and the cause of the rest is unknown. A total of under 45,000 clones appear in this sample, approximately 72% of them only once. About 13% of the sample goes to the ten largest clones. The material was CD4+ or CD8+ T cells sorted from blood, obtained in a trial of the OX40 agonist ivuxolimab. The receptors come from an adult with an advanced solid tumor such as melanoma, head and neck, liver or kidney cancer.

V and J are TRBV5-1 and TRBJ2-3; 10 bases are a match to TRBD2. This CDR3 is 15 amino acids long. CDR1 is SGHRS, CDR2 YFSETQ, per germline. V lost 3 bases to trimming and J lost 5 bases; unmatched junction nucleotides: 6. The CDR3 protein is CASSSGLAAGDTQYF. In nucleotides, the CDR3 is TGCGCCAGCAGCTCAGGACTAGCGGCCGGAGATACGCAGTATTTT.

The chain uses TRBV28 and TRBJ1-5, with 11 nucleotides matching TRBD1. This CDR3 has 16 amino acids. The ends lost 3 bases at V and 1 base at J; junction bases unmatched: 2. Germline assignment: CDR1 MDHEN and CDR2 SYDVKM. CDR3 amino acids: CASSFRDRGSNQPQHF. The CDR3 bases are TGTGCCAGCAGTTTTAGGGACAGGGGGAGCAATCAGCCCCAGCATTTT. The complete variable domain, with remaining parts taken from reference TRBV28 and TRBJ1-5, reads DVKVTQSSRYLVKRTGEKVFLECVQDMDHENMFWYRQDPGLGLRLIYFSYDVKMKEKGDIPEGYSVSREKKERFSLILESASTNQTSMYLCASSFRDRGSNQPQHFGDGTRLSIL.

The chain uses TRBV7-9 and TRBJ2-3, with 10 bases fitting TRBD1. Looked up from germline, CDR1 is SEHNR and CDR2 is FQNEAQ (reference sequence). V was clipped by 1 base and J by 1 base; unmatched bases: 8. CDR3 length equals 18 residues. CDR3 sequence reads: CASSLGSSGTGGTDTQYF. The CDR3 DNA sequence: TGTGCCAGCAGCTTAGGTTCCTCCGGGACAGGGGGCACAGATACGCAGTATTTT.

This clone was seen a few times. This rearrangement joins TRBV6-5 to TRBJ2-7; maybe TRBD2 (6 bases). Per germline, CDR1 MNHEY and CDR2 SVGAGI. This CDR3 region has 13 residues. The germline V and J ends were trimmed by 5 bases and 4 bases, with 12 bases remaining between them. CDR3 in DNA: TGTGCCAGCAGTCCCGCTGGGAGGTACGAGCAGTACTTC. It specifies CASSPAGRYEQYF.

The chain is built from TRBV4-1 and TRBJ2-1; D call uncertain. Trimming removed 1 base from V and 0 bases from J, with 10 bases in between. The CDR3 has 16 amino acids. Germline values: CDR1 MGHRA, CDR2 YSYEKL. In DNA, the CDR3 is TGCGCCAGCAGCCAAGTCCCAGCCAGCTCCTACAATGAGCAGTTCTTC. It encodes CASSQVPASSYNEQFF.